Sequencing of this T cell receptor beta chain was carried out in a study of monozygotic twins with cystic fibrosis. TCRdb keeps only in-frame clones here, not all; method: immunoSEQ multiplex PCR. The table shows about 7,500 clones, with nearly 95% occurring only once. The CDR3 consists of 19 residues. J was trimmed by 3 bases and V by 4 bases; bases with no gene match: 16. Germline V gene sequence: CDR1 SGHNT, CDR2 YENEEA. The sequence was obtained from a boy younger than 10 with cystic fibrosis. This chain links TRBV11-3 with TRBJ2-3, with 10 bases fitting TRBD2. Sequenced input: blood. Here the CDR3 DNA reads TGTGCCAGCAGCTATTCTTTACAGCGGGGGGGCACGATGACAGATACGCAGTATTTT. Translation gives CASSYSLQRGGTMTDTQYF.